This is a list of T cell receptor beta chains from one sample in a study of beta chain features in type 1 diabetes. TCRdb's table, derived via immunoSEQ multiplex PCR, lists solely in-frame clones and lacks some. The sample lists 300,000 to 350,000 clones; 9.3% were seen once. Sequenced input: central memory CD4+ T cells from blood. These receptors were obtained from a man younger than 45 with type 1 diabetes. Both conserved end residues are part of each CDR3. The order of the fields is clone size, D gene, V gene, J gene, CDR3 protein, CDR3 DNA. A D gene is named only where the DNA matches it firmly. Only part of the rows carry a size: once, few, many, or a class if the clone is expanded.

few	NA	TRBV4-3	TRBJ2-3	CASSQTASVPDTQYF	TGCGCCAGCAGCCAGACGGCTAGCGTACCAGATACGCAGTATTTT
few	NA	TRBV15	TRBJ1-2	CATSRGVNYGYTF	TGTGCCACCAGCAGAGGGGTAAACTATGGCTACACCTTC
few	TRBD1	TRBV6-6	TRBJ1-2	CASSRETGPTGYTF	TGTGCCAGCAGTAGGGAGACAGGGCCGACGGGCTACACCTTC
once	TRBD1	TRBV11-2	TRBJ1-2	CASSLGDARGRGYTF	TGTGCCAGCAGCTTAGGGGACGCGAGGGGGCGAGGCTACACCTTC
few	NA	TRBV4-3	TRBJ1-2	CASSPTGFDYGYTF	TGCGCCAGCAGCCCTACGGGGTTTGACTATGGCTACACCTTC
many	TRBD1	TRBV5-1	TRBJ1-1	CASSGGTGGEAFF	TGCGCCAGCAGCGGCGGTACAGGGGGTGAAGCTTTCTTT
many	TRBD1	TRBV2	TRBJ1-4	CASNRQGGSTNEKLFF	TGTGCCAGCAACCGACAGGGAGGTTCAACTAATGAAAAACTGTTTTTT
few	NA	TRBV28	TRBJ2-5	CASSFGETQYF	TGTGCCAGCAGTTTCGGGGAGACCCAGTACTTC
NA	TRBD1	TRBV2	TRBJ2-2	CASRDGQGAFTGELFF	TGTGCCAGCAGGGATGGACAGGGGGCGTTCACCGGGGAGCTGTTTTTT
NA	NA	TRBV6-5	TRBJ2-7	CASSDKGREQYF	TGTGCCAGCAGTGACAAGGGGCGAGAGCAGTACTTC
NA	NA	TRBV5-6	TRBJ2-7	CASSFNAAYEQYF	TGTGCCAGCAGCTTTAACGCTGCCTACGAGCAGTACTTC
few	NA	TRBV7-2	TRBJ1-2	CASSADPGYGYTF	TGTGCCAGCAGCGCGGACCCGGGCTATGGCTACACCTTC
few	NA	TRBV6-6	TRBJ2-7	CASTISGGATYEQYF	TGTGCCAGCACGATCTCCGGAGGGGCGACCTACGAGCAGTACTTC
few	NA	TRBV5-4	TRBJ2-5	CASSSGFGETQYF	TGTGCCAGCAGCTCAGGGTTTGGGGAGACCCAGTACTTC
NA	NA	TRBV5-1	TRBJ2-5	CASSLEGGPVRQTQYF	TGCGCCAGCAGCTTGGAAGGAGGGCCCGTTCGGCAGACCCAGTACTTC
few	NA	TRBV29-1	TRBJ1-2	CSVEAGRRYTF	TGCAGCGTTGAGGCTGGGCGACGCTACACCTTC
NA	NA	TRBV5-6	TRBJ2-2	CASSLEGGTGELFF	TGTGCCAGCAGCTTGGAAGGGGGCACCGGGGAGCTGTTTTTT
few	NA	TRBV25-1	TRBJ1-1	CASSERQPNTEAFF	TGTGCCAGCAGTGAACGCCAGCCGAACACTGAAGCTTTCTTT
few	TRBD1	TRBV18	TRBJ1-6	CASSLGTGGSPLHF	TGTGCCAGCTCACTCGGGACAGGGGGTTCACCCCTCCACTTT
few	NA	TRBV5-1	TRBJ2-1	CASSSQDARSYNEQFF	TGCGCCAGCAGCTCCCAGGATGCTCGATCCTACAATGAGCAGTTCTTC
NA	TRBD1	TRBV28	TRBJ2-1	CASRTGNEQFF	TGTGCCAGCCGGACAGGGAATGAGCAGTTCTTC
few	NA	TRBV29-1	TRBJ2-7	CSVIGQSYEQYF	TGCAGCGTTATCGGACAGTCCTACGAGCAGTACTTC
few	NA	TRBV7-9	TRBJ1-1	CASSLDGGRATEAFF	TGTGCCAGCAGCTTAGATGGAGGCCGAGCGACTGAAGCTTTCTTT
NA	NA	TRBV2	TRBJ2-3	CASRPARGLVGTDTQYF	TGTGCCAGCAGGCCCGCCAGGGGACTCGTAGGCACAGATACGCAGTATTTT
few	NA	TRBV13	TRBJ2-1	CASSQGTASYNEQFF	TGTGCCAGCAGCCAAGGGACTGCTTCCTACAATGAGCAGTTCTTC
NA	TRBD1	TRBV29-1	TRBJ2-4	CSACDRGQGGIQYF	TGCAGCGCGTGTGACAGGGGTCAGGGTGGCATTCAGTACTTC
NA	TRBD2	TRBV11-2	TRBJ2-1	CASSLASGAYNEQFF	TGTGCCAGCAGCTTGGCTAGCGGGGCCTACAATGAGCAGTTCTTC
NA	NA	TRBV30	TRBJ1-1	CAWSVKVGRGRTEAFF	TGTGCCTGGAGTGTAAAGGTGGGCAGGGGACGCACTGAAGCTTTCTTT
few	NA	TRBV29-1	TRBJ1-4	CSVGVLANEKLFF	TGCAGCGTTGGGGTATTGGCTAATGAAAAACTGTTTTTT
few	NA	TRBV4-3	TRBJ2-7	CASKFDSGSLEQYF	TGCGCCAGCAAGTTCGACTCGGGATCGCTCGAGCAGTACTTC
many	NA	TRBV15	TRBJ2-1	CATRKGDTYNEQFF	TGTGCCACCCGGAAGGGCGACACCTACAATGAGCAGTTCTTC
many	NA	TRBV6-1	TRBJ1-2	CASSSDSYGYTF	TGTGCCAGCAGTTCGGACAGCTATGGCTACACCTTC
NA	NA	TRBV29-1	TRBJ2-1	CSVVGYTFNEQFF	TGCAGCGTTGTTGGTTACACCTTCAATGAGCAGTTCTTC
few	NA	TRBV7-2	TRBJ2-7	CASSLAATLSYEQYF	TGTGCCAGCAGCTTAGCGGCCACGCTCTCCTACGAGCAGTACTTC
NA	NA	TRBV21-1	TRBJ2-1	CASMGQGKEAEQFF	TGTGCCAGCATGGGACAGGGGAAAGAGGCTGAGCAGTTCTTC
few	NA	TRBV23-1	TRBJ2-7	CASSQSCSSEQYF	TGCGCCAGCAGTCAATCCTGCTCGTCGGAGCAGTACTTC
few	TRBD1	TRBV4-2	TRBJ2-5	CASSQEPFTGVETQYF	TGTGCCAGCAGCCAAGAGCCTTTTACAGGGGTAGAGACCCAGTACTTC
many	NA	TRBV7-2	TRBJ2-2	CASSLASSNTGELFF	TGTGCCAGCAGCTTAGCGTCCTCGAACACCGGGGAGCTGTTTTTT
few	NA	TRBV6-5	TRBJ2-7	CASSYRRDSKQYF	TGTGCCAGCAGTTATCGTCGGGATTCCAAGCAGTACTTC
few	NA	TRBV11-3	TRBJ1-1	CASSAGGTGGAEAFF	TGTGCCAGCAGCGCTGGAGGGACGGGGGGCGCTGAAGCTTTCTTT
NA	TRBD2	TRBV9	TRBJ2-3	CASSYGTSLGTDTQYF	TGTGCCAGCAGCTATGGGACTAGCCTCGGGACAGATACGCAGTATTTT
NA	TRBD1	TRBV6-6	TRBJ2-2	CASSYLGQVNTGELFF	TGTGCCAGCAGTTATCTGGGACAGGTCAACACCGGGGAGCTGTTTTTT
NA	NA	TRBV10-2	TRBJ1-2	CASSDRAVNYGYTF	TGCGCCAGCAGTGACCGGGCGGTTAACTATGGCTACACCTTC
few	NA	TRBV4-3	TRBJ2-2	CASSQGLANTGELFF	TGCGCCAGCAGCCAAGGTCTCGCGAACACCGGGGAGCTGTTTTTT
many	TRBD1	TRBV2	TRBJ1-5	CASTEEGGGGNQPQHF	TGTGCCAGCACCGAGGAAGGGGGCGGCGGCAATCAGCCCCAGCATTTT
NA	NA	TRBV9	TRBJ1-2	CASSPHVRGDGGYTF	TGTGCCAGCAGCCCCCACGTGCGGGGAGATGGCGGCTACACCTTC
NA	TRBD1	TRBV7-9	TRBJ2-1	CASSVDRGSDEQFF	TGTGCCAGCAGCGTAGACAGGGGATCGGATGAGCAGTTCTTC
NA	NA	TRBV15	TRBJ2-3	CATSRDLSTDTQYF	TGTGCCACCAGCAGAGATTTAAGCACAGATACGCAGTATTTT
NA	NA	TRBV2	TRBJ1-4	CASSEAPGEKLFF	TGTGCCAGCAGTGAGGCGCCCGGGGAAAAACTGTTTTTT
NA	TRBD2	TRBV29-1	TRBJ2-3	CSVVPAGSTDTQYF	TGCAGCGTTGTCCCAGCGGGGAGCACAGATACGCAGTATTTT
NA	TRBD2	TRBV9	TRBJ2-1	CASSRTSGAGSSYNEQFF	TGTGCTTCCTCAAGGACTAGCGGGGCCGGGAGCTCCTACAATGAGCAGTTCTTC
NA	TRBD2	TRBV7-2	TRBJ2-1	CASSLGASGGYNEQFF	TGTGCCAGCAGCTTAGGGGCTAGCGGGGGTTACAATGAGCAGTTCTTC
NA	NA	TRBV11-3	TRBJ2-3	CASSLAADTQYF	TGTGCCAGCAGCTTAGCGGCAGATACGCAGTATTTT
few	NA	TRBV7-9	TRBJ2-7	CASSQTLSYEQYF	TGTGCCAGCAGCCAAACTCTATCCTACGAGCAGTACTTC
few	TRBD2	TRBV11-2	TRBJ2-7	CASSLGSGGPDYEQYF	TGTGCCAGCAGCTTGGGGAGCGGGGGGCCCGACTACGAGCAGTACTTC
NA	TRBD1	TRBV11-3	TRBJ2-6	CASSSRTGPGANVLTF	TGTGCCAGCAGCTCCAGGACAGGGCCTGGGGCCAACGTCCTGACTTTC
NA	NA	TRBV7-2	TRBJ2-3	CASSLPGLSSTDTQYF	TGTGCCAGCAGCTTACCGGGACTTTCTAGCACAGATACGCAGTATTTT